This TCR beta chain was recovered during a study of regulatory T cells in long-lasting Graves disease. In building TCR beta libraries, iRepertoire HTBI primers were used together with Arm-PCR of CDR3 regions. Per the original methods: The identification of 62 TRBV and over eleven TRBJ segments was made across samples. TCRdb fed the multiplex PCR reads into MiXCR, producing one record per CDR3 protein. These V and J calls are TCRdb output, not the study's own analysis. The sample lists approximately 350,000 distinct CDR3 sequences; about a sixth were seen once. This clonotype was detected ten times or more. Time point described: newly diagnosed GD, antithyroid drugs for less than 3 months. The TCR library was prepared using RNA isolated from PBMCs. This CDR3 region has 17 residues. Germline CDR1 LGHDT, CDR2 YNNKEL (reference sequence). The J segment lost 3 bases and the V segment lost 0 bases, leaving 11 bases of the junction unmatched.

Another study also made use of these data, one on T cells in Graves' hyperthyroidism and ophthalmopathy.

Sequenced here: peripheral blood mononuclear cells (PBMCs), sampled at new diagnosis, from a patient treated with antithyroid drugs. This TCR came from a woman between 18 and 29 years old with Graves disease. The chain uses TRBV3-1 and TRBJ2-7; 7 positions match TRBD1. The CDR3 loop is CASSQERQGPAYYEQYF. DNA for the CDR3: TGTGCCAGCAGCCAAGAACGACAGGGCCCGGCGTACTACGAGCAGTACTTC.